This TCR beta chain was found in a study of beta chain features in type 1 diabetes. Overall study findings and caveats: Naive, central memory and Treg TCRB repertoires seemed to resemble each other more closely in patients than they did in healthy donors. In all four CD4+ subsets, TCRB CDR3 length was significantly, moderately reduced in type 1 diabetes.

V dropped 4 bases and J dropped 3; count of bases not matched to a gene: 5. The germline gives CDR1 SEHNR, CDR2 FQNEAQ (reference sequence). The CDR3 loop spans 14 amino acids. Every isolated RNA sample was fully reverse transcribed, so sequencing captured expressed TCRB transcripts. The study sequenced naive, central memory and regulatory T cell samples to an average of about 3.8 million reads. TCRdb's copy holds only in-frame clones and misses some; the assay was immunoSEQ multiplex PCR. The profile shows approximately 250,000 clones, under 13% of them singletons. This clone was picked up a small number of times. Its antigen is currently unknown. A heparinised blood draw that averaged roughly 110 mL was obtained once from each donor. Sorting based on CD45RO/CCR7/CD25/CD127/CD95/CD27 separated CD4+ naive, central memory, regulatory and stem cell-like memory cells.

This chain joins TRBV7-9 and TRBJ2-7; 8 positions agree with TRBD1. The source is a man aged 25-45 years with type 1 diabetes. Sample: naive CD4+ T cells from blood. This chain's CDR3 is CASSYSTGVYEQYF. CDR3 coding DNA: TGTGCCAGCAGCTACTCGACAGGGGTCTACGAGCAGTACTTC.